The sequence of this TCR beta chain was determined in a study of OX40 agonist ivuxolimab in advanced cancers. For the study at large: Every patient in dose escalation had hepatocellular carcinoma, melanoma, renal cell or head and neck cancer.

TCRdb's copy holds only in-frame clones and misses some; the assay was immunoSEQ multiplex PCR. This table has 80,000 to 95,000 clones, approximately 86% appearing once. With 10 bases clipped from V and 7 bases from J, the junction kept 14 bases outside the gene matches. The CDR3 consists of 15 residues. CDR1 MNHEY and CDR2 SVGAGI come from the germline V gene. The chain couples TRBV6-5 to TRBJ1-5, with 9 nucleotides matching TRBD1. The sample in question was CD4+ or CD8+ T cells sorted from blood, obtained in a trial of the OX40 agonist ivuxolimab. The receptor comes from an adult with an advanced solid tumor such as melanoma, head and neck, liver or kidney cancer. CDR3 residues: CATRKGGQGFQPQHF. The CDR3 region has the DNA TGTGCCACCAGGAAAGGGGGACAGGGATTCCAGCCCCAGCATTTT.